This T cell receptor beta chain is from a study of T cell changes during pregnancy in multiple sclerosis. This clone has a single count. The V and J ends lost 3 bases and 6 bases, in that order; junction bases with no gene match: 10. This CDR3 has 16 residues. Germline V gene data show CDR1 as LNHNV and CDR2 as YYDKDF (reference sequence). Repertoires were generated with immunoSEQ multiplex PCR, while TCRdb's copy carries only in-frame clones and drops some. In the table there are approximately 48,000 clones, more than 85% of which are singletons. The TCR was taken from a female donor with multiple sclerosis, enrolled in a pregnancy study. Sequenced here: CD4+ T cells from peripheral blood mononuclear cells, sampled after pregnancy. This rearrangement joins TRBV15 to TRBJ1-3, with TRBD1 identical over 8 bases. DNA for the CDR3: TGTGCCACCAGCAGTACGGACAGGGTGGGGGTAAACACCATATATTTT. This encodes CATSSTDRVGVNTIYF.